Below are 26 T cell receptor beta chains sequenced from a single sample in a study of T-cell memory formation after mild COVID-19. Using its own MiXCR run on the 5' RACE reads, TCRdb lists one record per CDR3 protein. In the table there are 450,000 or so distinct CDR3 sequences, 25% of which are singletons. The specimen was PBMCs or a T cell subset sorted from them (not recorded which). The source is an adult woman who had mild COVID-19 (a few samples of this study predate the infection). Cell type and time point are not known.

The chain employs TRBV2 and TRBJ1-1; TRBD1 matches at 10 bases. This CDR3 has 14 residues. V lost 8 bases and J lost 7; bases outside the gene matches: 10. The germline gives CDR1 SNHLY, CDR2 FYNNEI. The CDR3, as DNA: TGTGCCAGCGATCGGGGGACAGGGGATGGTGAAGCTTTCTTT. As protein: CASDRGTGDGEAFF. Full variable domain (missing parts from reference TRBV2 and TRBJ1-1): EPEVTQTPSHQVTQMGQEVILRCVPISNHLYFYWYRQILGQKVEFLVSFYNNEISEKSEIFDDQFSVERPDGSNFTLKIRSTKLEDSAMYFCASDRGTGDGEAFFGQGTRLTVV.

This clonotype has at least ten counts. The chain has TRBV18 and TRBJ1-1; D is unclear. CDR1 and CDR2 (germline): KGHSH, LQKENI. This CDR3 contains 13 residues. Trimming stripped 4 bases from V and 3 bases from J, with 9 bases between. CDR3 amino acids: CASSQGVDTEAFF. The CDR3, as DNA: TGTGCCAGCTCACAGGGAGTAGACACTGAAGCTTTCTTT.

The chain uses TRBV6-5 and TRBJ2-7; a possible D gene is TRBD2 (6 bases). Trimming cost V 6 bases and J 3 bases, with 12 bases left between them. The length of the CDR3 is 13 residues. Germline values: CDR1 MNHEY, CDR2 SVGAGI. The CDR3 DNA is TGTGCCAGCAGCAGACTAGTCCTCTACGAGCAGTACTTC. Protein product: CASSRLVLYEQYF.

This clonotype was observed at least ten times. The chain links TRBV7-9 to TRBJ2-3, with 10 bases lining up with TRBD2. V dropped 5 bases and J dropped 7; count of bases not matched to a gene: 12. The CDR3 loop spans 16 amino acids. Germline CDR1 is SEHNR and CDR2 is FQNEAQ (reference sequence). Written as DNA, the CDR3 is TGTGCCAGCAGCCCCCGTGAGCGGGGGGGACCGAATACGCAGTATTTT. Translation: CASSPRERGGPNTQYF. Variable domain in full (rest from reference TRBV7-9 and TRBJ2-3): DTGVSQNPRHKITKRGQNVTFRCDPISEHNRLYWYRQTLGQGPEFLTYFQNEAQLEKSRLLSDRFSAERPKGSFSTLEIQRTEQGDSAMYLCASSPRERGGPNTQYFGPGTRLTVL.

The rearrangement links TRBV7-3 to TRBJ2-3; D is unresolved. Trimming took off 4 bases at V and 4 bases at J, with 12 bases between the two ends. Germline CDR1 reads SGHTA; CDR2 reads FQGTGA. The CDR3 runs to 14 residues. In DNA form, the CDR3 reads TGTGCCAGCAGCTCACCCCTTAGACCAGATACGCAGTATTTT. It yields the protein CASSSPLRPDTQYF.

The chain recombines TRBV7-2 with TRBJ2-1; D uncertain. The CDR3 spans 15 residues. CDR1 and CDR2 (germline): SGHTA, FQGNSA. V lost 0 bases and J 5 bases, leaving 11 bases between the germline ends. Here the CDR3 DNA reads TGTGCCAGCAGCTTAGCGGGTAGGGCAAACAATGAGCAGTTCTTC. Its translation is CASSLAGRANNEQFF.

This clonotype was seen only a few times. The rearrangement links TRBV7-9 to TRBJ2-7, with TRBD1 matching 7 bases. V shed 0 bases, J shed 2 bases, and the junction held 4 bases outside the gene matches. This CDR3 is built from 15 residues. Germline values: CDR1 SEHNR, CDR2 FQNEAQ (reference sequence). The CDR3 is CASSLAPGQAYEQYF. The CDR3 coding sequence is TGTGCCAGCAGCTTAGCCCCAGGACAGGCCTACGAGCAGTACTTC.

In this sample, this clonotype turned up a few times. The DNA of the CDR3 is TGTGCCAGCACCGCTGGGACTAGCGGCTTTGGGACCCAGTACTTC. Encoded protein: CASTAGTSGFGTQYF. The chain couples TRBV11-2 to TRBJ2-5; TRBD2 aligns across 11 bases. Germline CDR1 is SGHAT and CDR2 is FQNNGV. The CDR3 has 15 residues. V lost 7 bases and J lost 7; bases outside the gene matches: 11.

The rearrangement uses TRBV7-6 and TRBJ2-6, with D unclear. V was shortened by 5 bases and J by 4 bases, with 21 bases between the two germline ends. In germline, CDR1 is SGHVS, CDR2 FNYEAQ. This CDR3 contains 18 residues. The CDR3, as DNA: TGTGCCAGCAGCGAATCGGGCCAGCTCGTATGGGGGGCCAACGTCCTGACTTTC. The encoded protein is CASSESGQLVWGANVLTF.

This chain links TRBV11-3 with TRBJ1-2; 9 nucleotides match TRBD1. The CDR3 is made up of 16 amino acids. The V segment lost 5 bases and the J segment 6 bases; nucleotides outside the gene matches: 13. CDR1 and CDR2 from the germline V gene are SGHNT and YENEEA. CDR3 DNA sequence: TGTGCCAGCAGCAAAGGGACAGGGAGTCTCCATGATGGCTACACCTTC. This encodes CASSKGTGSLHDGYTF.

The CDR3 DNA reads as TGTGCCAGCAGCCCAGTGACAGGGTCCTACGAGCAGTACTTC. Translated, it gives CASSPVTGSYEQYF. This rearrangement joins TRBV3-1 to TRBJ2-7; 7 nucleotides line up with TRBD1. V gave up 4 bases and J gave up 1 base; unmatched junction bases: 4. CDR3 length: 14 residues. Germline V lookup: CDR1 LGHDT, CDR2 YNNKEL (reference sequence).

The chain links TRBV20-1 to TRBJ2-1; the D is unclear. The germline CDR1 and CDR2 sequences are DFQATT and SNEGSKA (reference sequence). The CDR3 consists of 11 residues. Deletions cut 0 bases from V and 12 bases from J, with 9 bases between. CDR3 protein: CSARDRHGQFF. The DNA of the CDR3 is TGCAGTGCTAGAGATCGGCATGGGCAGTTCTTC.

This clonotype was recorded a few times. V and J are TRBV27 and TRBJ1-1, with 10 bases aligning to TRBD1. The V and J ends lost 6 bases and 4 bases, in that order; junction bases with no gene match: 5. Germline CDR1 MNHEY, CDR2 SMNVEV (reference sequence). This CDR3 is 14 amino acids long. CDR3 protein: CASRLRTGGTEAFF. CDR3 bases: TGTGCCAGCAGATTACGGACAGGGGGCACTGAAGCTTTCTTT.

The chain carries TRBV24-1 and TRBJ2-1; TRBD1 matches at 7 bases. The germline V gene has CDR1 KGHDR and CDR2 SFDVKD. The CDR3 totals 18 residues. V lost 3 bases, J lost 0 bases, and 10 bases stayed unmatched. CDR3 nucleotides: TGTGCCACCAGTGATCGCGCACCTGACAGGGTCTCCTACAATGAGCAGTTCTTC. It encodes CATSDRAPDRVSYNEQFF.

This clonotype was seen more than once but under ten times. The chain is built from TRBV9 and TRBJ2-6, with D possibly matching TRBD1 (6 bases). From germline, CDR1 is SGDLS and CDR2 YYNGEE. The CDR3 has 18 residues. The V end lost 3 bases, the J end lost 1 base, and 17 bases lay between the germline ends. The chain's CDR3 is CASSARSPQGSGANVLTF. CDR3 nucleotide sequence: TGTGCCAGCAGCGCGAGGAGCCCACAGGGTTCTGGGGCCAACGTCCTGACTTTC.

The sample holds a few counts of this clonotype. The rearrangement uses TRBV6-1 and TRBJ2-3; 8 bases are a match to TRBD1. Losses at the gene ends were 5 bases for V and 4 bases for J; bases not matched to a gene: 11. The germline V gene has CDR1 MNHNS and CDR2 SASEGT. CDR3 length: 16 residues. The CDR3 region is CASSSPGGGLADTQYF. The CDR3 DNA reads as TGTGCCAGCAGTAGCCCAGGGGGCGGATTGGCAGATACGCAGTATTTT.

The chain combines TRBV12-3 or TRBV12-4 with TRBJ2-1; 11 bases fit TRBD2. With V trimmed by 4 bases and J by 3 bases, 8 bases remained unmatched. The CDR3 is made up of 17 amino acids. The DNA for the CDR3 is TGTGCCAGCAGTTCCCGGGTAGCGGGGGGGTACTACAATGAGCAGTTCTTC. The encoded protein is CASSSRVAGGYYNEQFF.

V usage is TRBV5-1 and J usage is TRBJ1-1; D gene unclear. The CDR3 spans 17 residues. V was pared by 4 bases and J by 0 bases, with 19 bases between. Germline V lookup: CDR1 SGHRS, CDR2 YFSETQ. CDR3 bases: TGCGCCAGCAGCCCCGAAGGTGCTACCCATTTGAACACTGAAGCTTTCTTT. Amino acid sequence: CASSPEGATHLNTEAFF.

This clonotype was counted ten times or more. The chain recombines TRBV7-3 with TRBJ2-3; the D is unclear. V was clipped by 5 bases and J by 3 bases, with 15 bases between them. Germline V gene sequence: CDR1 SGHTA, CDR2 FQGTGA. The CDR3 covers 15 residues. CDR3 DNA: TGTGCCAGCAGCCCCGGCCCCCAGAGGACAGATACGCAGTATTTT. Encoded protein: CASSPGPQRTDTQYF.

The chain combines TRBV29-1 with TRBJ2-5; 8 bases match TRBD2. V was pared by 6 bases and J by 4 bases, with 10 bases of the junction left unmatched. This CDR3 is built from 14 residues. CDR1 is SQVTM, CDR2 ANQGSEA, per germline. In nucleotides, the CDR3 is TGCAGCGTCCGGGGAGCGGGAGTAGGAGAGACCCAGTACTTC. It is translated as CSVRGAGVGETQYF.

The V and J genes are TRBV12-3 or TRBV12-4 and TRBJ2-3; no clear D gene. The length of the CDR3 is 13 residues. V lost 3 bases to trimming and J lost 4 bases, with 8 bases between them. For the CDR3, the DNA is TGTGCCAGCAGTTTGAATGAGGCAGATACGCAGTATTTT. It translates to CASSLNEADTQYF.

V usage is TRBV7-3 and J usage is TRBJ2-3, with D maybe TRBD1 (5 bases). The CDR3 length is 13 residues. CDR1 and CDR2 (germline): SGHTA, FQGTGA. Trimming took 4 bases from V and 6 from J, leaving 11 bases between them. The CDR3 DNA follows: TGTGCCAGCAGCTCTCTAAAGGGGGATACGCAGTATTTT. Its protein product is CASSSLKGDTQYF.

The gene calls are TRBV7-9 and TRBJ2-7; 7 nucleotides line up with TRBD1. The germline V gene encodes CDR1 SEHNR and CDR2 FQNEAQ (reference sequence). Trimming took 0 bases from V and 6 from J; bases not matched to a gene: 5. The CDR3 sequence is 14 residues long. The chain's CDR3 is CASSLAGYRGEQYF. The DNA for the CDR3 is TGTGCCAGCAGCTTAGCGGGTTACAGGGGCGAGCAGTACTTC. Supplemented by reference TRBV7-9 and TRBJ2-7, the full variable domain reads DTGVSQNPRHKITKRGQNVTFRCDPISEHNRLYWYRQTLGQGPEFLTYFQNEAQLEKSRLLSDRFSAERPKGSFSTLEIQRTEQGDSAMYLCASSLAGYRGEQYFGPGTRLTVT.

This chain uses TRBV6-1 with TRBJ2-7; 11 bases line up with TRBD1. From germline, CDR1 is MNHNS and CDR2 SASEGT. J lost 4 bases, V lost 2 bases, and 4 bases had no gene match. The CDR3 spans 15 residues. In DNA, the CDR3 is TGTGCCAGCAGTGAATCCGGGACAGGGGGGTACGAGCAGTACTTC. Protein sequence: CASSESGTGGYEQYF.

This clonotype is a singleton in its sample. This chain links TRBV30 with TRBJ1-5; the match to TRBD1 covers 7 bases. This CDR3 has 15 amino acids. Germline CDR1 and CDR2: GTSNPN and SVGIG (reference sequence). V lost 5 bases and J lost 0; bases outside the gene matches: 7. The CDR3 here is CAWSFGQASNQPQHF. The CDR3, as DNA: TGTGCCTGGTCTTTTGGACAGGCTAGCAATCAGCCCCAGCATTTT.

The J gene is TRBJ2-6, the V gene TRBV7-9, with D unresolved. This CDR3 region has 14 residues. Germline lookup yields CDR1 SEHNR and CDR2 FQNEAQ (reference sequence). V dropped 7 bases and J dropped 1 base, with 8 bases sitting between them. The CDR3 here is CASTASSGANVLTF. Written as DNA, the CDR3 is TGTGCCAGCACCGCCTCTTCTGGGGCCAACGTCCTGACTTTC.